This T cell receptor beta chain was profiled in a study of CD4 T cells in relation to SARS-CoV-2 and coronaviruses. Study findings and constraints: Approximately 65% of donors had memory CD4+ clonotypes crossrecognizing SARS-CoV-2 and common cold coronavirus spike.

The CDR3 contains 15 residues. V was pared by 4 bases and J by 8 bases, with 21 bases between. CDR1 and CDR2 (germline): SGHRS, YFSETQ. In the case of this clone: Its antigen is unidentified.

Assay: immunoSEQ multiplex PCR; the TCRdb copy retains only in-frame clones and omits some. The repertoire consists of roughly 26,000 clones, with roughly 70% occurring once and the leading ten covering 10% to 15%. CD4+ T cells from unexposed donors were obtained before the COVID-19 pandemic (2011-2018). Isolation of CD4+ T cells took place after approximately eleven days in culture. The sequenced sample consisted of CD4+ T cells from PBMCs, cultured in vitro. The V and J genes are TRBV5-1 and TRBJ1-2, with a tentative D call TRBD1 (6 bases). This TCR came from a human donor in good health. The DNA for the CDR3 is TGCGCCAGCAGCCCCCAGCGAGGGGACAATTGGGGCTACACCTTC. This encodes CASSPQRGDNWGYTF.